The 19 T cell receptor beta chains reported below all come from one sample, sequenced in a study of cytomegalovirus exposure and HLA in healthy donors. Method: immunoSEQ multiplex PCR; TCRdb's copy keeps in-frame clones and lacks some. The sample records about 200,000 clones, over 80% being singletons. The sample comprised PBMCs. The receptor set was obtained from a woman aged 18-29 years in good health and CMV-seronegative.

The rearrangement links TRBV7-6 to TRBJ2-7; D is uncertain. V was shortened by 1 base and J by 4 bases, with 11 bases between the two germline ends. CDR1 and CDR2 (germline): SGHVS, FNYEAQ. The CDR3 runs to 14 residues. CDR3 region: CASSLESENYEQYF. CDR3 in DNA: TGTGCCAGCAGCTTAGAGTCGGAGAATTACGAGCAGTACTTC.

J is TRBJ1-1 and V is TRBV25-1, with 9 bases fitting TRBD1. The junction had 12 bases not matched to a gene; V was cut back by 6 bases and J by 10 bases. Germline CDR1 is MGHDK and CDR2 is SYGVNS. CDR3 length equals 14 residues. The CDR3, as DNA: TGTGCCAGCAGCGGACAACAGGGGGCCTGGGGAGCTTTCTTT. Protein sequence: CASSGQQGAWGAFF. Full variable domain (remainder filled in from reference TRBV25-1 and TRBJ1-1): EADIYQTPRYLVIGTGKKITLECSQTMGHDKMYWYQQDPGMELHLIHYSYGVNSTEKGDLSSESTVSRIRTEHFPLTLESARPSHTSQYLCASSGQQGAWGAFFGQGTRLTVV.

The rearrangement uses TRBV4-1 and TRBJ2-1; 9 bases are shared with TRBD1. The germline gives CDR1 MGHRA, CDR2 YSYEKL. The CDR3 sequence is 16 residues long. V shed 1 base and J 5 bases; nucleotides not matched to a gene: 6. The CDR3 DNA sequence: TGCGCCAGCAGCCAAGCACCGGACAGGGGTCACAATGAGCAGTTCTTC. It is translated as CASSQAPDRGHNEQFF.

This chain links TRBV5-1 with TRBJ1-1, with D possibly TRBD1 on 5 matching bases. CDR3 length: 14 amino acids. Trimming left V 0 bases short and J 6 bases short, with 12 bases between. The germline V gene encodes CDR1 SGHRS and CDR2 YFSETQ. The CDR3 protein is CASSLVERGAEAFF. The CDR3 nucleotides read TGCGCCAGCAGCTTGGTGGAGCGGGGCGCTGAAGCTTTCTTT.

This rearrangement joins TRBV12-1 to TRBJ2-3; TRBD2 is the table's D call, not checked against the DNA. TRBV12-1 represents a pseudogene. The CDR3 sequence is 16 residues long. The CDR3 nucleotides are TGTGCCAGCAGCGCGAGCGGGAGTCCCAGCACAGATACGCAGTATTTT. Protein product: CASSASGSPSTDTQYF.

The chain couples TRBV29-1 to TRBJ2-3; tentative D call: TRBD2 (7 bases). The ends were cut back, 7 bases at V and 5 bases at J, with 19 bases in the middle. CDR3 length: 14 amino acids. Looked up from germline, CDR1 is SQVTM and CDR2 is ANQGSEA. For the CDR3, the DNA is TGCAGCGCGAAACAGGGCGGGAGTTTAGATACGCAGTATTTT. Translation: CSAKQGGSLDTQYF.

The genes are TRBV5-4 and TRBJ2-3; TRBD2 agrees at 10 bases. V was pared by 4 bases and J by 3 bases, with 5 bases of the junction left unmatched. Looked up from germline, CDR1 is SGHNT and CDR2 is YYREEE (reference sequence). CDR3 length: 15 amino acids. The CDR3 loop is CASSSSSGSTDTQYF. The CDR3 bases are TGTGCCAGCAGCAGCTCTAGCGGGAGTACAGATACGCAGTATTTT.

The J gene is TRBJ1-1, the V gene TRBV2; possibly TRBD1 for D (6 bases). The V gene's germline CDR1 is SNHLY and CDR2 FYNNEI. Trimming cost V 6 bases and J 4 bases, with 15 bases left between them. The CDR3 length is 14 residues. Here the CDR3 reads CASSLGGVGTEAFF. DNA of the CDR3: TGTGCCAGCAGCTTAGGGGGAGTGGGCACTGAAGCTTTCTTT.

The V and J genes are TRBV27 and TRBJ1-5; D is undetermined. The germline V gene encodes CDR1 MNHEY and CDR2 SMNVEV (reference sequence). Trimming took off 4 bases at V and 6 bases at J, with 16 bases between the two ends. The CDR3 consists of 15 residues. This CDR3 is CASSSPREAPQPQHF. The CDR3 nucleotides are TGTGCCAGCAGTTCCCCTAGGGAAGCTCCTCAGCCCCAGCATTTT.

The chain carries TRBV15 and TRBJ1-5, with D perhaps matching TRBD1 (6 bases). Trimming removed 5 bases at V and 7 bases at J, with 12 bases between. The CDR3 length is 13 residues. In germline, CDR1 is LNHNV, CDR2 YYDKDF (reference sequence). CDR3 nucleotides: TGTGCCACCAGCGAGGGGAGGGGGCAGCCCCAGCATTTT. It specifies CATSEGRGQPQHF.

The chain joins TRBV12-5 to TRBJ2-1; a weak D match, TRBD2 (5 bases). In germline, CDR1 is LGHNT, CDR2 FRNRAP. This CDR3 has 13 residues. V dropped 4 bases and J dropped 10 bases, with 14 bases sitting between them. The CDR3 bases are TGTGCTAGTGGTTCTCCGGGGAGAGGGGAGCAGTTCTTC. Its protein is CASGSPGRGEQFF. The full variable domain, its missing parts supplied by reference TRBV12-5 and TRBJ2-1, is DARVTQTPRHKVTEMGQEVTMRCQPILGHNTVFWYRQTMMQGLELLAYFRNRAPLDDSGMPKDRFSAEMPDATLATLKIQPSEPRDSAVYFCASGSPGRGEQFFGPGTRLTVL.

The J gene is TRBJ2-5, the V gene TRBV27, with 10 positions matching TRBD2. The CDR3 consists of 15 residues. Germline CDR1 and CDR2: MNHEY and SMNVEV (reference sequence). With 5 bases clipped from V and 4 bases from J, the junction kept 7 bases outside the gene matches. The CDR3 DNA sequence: TGTGCCAGCAGTCCTTGGTTAGCGGGGGGAGAGACCCAGTACTTC. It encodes CASSPWLAGGETQYF.

This CDR3 reads CASSPLGAGGARKTQYF. DNA of the CDR3: TGTGCCAGCTCACCTCTGGGGGCAGGGGGCGCGCGGAAGACCCAGTACTTC. The chain carries TRBV18 and TRBJ2-5; 8 bases are a match to TRBD1. CDR3 size: 17 residues. V lost 3 bases, J lost 6 bases, and 15 bases stayed unmatched. Germline CDR1 reads KGHSH; CDR2 reads LQKENI.

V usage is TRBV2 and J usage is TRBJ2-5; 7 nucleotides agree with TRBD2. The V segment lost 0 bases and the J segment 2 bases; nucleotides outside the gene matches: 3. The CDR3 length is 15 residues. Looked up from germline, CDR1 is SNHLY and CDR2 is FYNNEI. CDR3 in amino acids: CASSEAGGRQETQYF. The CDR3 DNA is TGTGCCAGCAGTGAAGCGGGGGGGAGACAAGAGACCCAGTACTTC. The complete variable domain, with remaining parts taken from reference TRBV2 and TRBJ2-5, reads EPEVTQTPSHQVTQMGQEVILRCVPISNHLYFYWYRQILGQKVEFLVSFYNNEISEKSEIFDDQFSVERPDGSNFTLKIRSTKLEDSAMYFCASSEAGGRQETQYFGPGTRLLVL.

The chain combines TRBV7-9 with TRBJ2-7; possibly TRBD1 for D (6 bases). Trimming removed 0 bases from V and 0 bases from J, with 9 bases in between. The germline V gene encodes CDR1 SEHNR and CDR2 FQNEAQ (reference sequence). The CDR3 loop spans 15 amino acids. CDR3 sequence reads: CASSLAGQTSYEQYF. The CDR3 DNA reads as TGTGCCAGCAGCTTAGCTGGACAGACCTCCTACGAGCAGTACTTC.

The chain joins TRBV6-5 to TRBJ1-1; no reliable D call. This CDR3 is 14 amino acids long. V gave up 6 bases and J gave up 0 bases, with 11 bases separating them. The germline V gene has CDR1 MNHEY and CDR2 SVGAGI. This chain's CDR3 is CASRLTGMNTEAFF. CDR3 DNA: TGTGCCAGCAGGCTGACTGGTATGAACACTGAAGCTTTCTTT.

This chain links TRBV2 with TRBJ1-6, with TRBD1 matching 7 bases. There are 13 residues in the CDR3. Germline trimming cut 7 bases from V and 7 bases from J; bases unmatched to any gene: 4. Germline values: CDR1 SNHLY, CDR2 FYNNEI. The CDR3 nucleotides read TGTGCCAGCACCGCAGGGGGGAATTCACCCCTCCACTTT. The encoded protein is CASTAGGNSPLHF.

The CDR3 DNA sequence: TGTGCCAGCAGCTTGGCCCCGGGGGGGAAAGAGACCCAGTACTTC. Translated: CASSLAPGGKETQYF. V and J are TRBV5-5 and TRBJ2-5; 8 positions agree with TRBD2. The length of the CDR3 is 15 residues. V was pared by 0 bases and J by 3 bases, with 4 bases of the junction left unmatched. CDR1 is SGHKS, CDR2 YYEKEE, per germline (reference sequence). The full variable domain, its missing parts supplied by reference TRBV5-5 and TRBJ2-5, is DAGVTQSPTHLIKTRGQQVTLRCSPISGHKSVSWYQQVLGQGPQFIFQYYEKEERGRGNFPDRFSARQFPNYSSELNVNALLLGDSALYLCASSLAPGGKETQYFGPGTRLLVL.

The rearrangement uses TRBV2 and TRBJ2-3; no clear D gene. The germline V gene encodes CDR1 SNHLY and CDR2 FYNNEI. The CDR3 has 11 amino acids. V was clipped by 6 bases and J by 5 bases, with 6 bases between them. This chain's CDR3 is CASSAVDTQYF. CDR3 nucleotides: TGTGCCAGCAGCGCCGTAGATACGCAGTATTTT.